A selection of T cell receptor beta chains follows, all from one sample in a study of early T cells in non-severe SARS-CoV-2 infection. TCRdb re-analysed the 5' RACE reads in MiXCR, keeping a single row per CDR3 protein. The sample yields tens of thousands of distinct CDR3 sequences, around 7% seen once. The source material was whole blood. Receptor source: an adult who was a healthcare worker with PCR-confirmed SARS-CoV-2 infection or an uninfected control (not recorded which). CDR3s include the opening cysteine and the closing phenylalanine or tryptophan. The D gene is left open where the match is weak. A row's size may be missing; if present it is once, few, many or a size class.

clone_size | d_call | j_call | v_call | cdr3_aa | cdr3_nt
many | NA | TRBJ1-6 | TRBV12-3/TRBV12-4 | CASGINSPLHF | TGTGCCAGCGGGATTAATTCACCCCTCCATTTT
many | TRBD2 | TRBJ2-7 | TRBV11-3 | CASSPGTSDSYEQYF | TGTGCCAGCAGCCCCGGGACTAGCGACTCCTACGAGCAGTACTTC
many | TRBD1 | TRBJ2-7 | TRBV4-1 | CASSQAPRDRGMDEQYF | TGCGCCAGCAGCCAAGCACCCCGGGACAGGGGGATGGACGAGCAGTACTTC
NA | NA | TRBJ1-2 | TRBV28 | CASSSGVNYGYTF | TGTGCCAGCAGTTCCGGGGTCAACTATGGCTACACCTTC
many | NA | TRBJ2-1 | TRBV11-2 | CASSLHNEQFF | TGTGCCAGCAGCTTACACAATGAGCAGTTCTTC
medium-sized | NA | TRBJ2-5 | TRBV12-3/TRBV12-4 | CASSLTYQETQYF | TGTGCCAGCAGTTTAACCTATCAAGAGACCCAGTACTTC
many | TRBD2 | TRBJ2-7 | TRBV5-5 | CASSRGVEQYF | TGTGCCAGCAGCCGGGGGGTCGAGCAGTACTTC
few | NA | TRBJ2-6 | TRBV12-3/TRBV12-4 | CASSSLSGANVLTF | TGTGCCAGCAGTTCCTTATCTGGGGCCAACGTCCTGACTTTC
NA | TRBD2 | TRBJ2-1 | TRBV20-1 | CSARDPSGRGNEQFF | TGCAGTGCTAGAGATCCGAGCGGGAGGGGGAATGAGCAGTTCTTC
many | TRBD1 | TRBJ1-6 | TRBV3-1 | CASSQDPFRPGQVGGGVNSPLHF | TGTGCCAGCAGCCAAGATCCTTTTCGCCCCGGACAGGTGGGCGGCGGGGTTAATTCACCCCTCCACTTT